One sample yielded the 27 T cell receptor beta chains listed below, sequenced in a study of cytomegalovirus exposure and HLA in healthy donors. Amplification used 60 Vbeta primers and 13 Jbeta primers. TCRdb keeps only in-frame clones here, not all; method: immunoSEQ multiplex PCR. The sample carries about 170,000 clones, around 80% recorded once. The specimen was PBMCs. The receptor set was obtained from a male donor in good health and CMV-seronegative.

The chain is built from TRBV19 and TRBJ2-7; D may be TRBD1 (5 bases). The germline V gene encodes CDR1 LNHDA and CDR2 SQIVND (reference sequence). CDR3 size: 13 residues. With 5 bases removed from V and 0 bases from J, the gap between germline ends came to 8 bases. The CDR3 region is CASSPGPSYEQYF. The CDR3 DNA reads TGTGCCAGTAGTCCAGGGCCCTCCTACGAGCAGTACTTC.

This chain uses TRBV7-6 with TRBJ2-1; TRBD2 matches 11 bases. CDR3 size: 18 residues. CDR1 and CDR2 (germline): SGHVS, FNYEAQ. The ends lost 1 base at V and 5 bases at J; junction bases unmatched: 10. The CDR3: CASSLGASGGWADNEQFF. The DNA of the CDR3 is TGTGCCAGCAGCTTAGGGGCTAGCGGGGGGTGGGCAGACAATGAGCAGTTCTTC.

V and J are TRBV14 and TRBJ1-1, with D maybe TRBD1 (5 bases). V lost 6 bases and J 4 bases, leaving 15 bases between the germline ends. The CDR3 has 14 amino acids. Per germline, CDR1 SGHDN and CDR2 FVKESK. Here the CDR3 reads CASSKGKVATEAFF. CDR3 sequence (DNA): TGTGCCAGCAGTAAGGGGAAGGTGGCCACTGAAGCTTTCTTT.

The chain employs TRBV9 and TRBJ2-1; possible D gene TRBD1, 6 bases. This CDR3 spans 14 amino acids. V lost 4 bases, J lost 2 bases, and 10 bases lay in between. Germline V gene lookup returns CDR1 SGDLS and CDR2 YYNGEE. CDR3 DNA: TGTGCCAGCAGCCCCCGGACAGCCTACAATGAGCAGTTCTTC. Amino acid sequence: CASSPRTAYNEQFF.

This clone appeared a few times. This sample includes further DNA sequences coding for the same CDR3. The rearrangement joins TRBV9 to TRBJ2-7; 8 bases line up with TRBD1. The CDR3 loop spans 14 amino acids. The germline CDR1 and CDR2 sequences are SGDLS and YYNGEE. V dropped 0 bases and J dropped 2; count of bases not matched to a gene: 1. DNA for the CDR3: TGTGCCAGCAGCGTAGGGACAGGGCCCTACGAGCAGTACTTC. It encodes CASSVGTGPYEQYF.

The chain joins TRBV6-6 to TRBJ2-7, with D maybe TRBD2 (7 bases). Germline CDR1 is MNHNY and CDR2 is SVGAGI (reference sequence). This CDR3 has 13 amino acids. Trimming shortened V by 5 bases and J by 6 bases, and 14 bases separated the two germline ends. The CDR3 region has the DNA TGTGCCAGCAGTCCCACAGGGAGGGGCGAGCAGTACTTC. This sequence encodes CASSPTGRGEQYF.

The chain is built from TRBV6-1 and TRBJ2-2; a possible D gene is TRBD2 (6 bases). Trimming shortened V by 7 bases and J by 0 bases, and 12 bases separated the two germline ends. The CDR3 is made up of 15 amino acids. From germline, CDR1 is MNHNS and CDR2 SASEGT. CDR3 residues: CASTGAGPNTGELFF. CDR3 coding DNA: TGTGCCAGCACTGGGGCGGGACCGAACACCGGGGAGCTGTTTTTT.

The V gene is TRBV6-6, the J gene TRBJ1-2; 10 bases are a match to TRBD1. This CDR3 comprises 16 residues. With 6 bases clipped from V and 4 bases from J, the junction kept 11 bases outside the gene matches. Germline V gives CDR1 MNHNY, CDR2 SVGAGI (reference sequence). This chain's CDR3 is CASSPGTGVSSYGYTF. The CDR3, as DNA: TGTGCCAGCAGCCCCGGGACAGGGGTATCTAGCTATGGCTACACCTTC.

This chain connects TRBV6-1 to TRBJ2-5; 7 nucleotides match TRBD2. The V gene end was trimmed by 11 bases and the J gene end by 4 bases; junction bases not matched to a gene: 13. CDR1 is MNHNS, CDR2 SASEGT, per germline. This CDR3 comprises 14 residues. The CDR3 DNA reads TGTGCCGGGGGGGAGGGAGTAATGCGAGAGACCCAGTACTTC. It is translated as CAGGEGVMRETQYF.

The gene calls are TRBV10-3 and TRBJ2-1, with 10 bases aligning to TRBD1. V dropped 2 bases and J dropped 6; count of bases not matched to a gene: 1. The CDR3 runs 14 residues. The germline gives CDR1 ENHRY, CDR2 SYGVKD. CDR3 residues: CAISEGTGANEQFF. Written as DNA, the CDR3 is TGTGCCATCAGTGAGGGGACAGGGGCCAATGAGCAGTTCTTC.

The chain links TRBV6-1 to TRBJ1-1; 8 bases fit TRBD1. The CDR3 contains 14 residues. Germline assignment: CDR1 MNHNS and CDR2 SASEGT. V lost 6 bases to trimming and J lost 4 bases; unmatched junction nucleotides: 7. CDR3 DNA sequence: TGTGCCAGCAGGGACAGGGTAGGGGCCACTGAAGCTTTCTTT. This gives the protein CASRDRVGATEAFF.

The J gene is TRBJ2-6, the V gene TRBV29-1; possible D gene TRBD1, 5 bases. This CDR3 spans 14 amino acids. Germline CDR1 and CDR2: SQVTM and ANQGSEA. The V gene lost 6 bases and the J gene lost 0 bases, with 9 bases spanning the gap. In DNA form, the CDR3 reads TGCAGCGTCGACAGCCCCTCTGGGGCCAACGTCCTGACTTTC. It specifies CSVDSPSGANVLTF.

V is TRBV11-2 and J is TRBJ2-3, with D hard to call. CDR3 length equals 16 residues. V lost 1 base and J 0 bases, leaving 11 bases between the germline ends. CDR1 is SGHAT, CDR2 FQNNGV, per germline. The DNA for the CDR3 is TGTGCCAGCAGCTTAGGGTCGACTGCTAGCACAGATACGCAGTATTTT. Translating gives CASSLGSTASTDTQYF.

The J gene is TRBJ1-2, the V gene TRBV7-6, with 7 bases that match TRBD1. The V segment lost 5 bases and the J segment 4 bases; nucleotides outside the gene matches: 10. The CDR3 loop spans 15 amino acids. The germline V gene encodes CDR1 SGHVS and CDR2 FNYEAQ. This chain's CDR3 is CASSQGVRDSYGYTF. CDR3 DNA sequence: TGTGCCAGCAGCCAAGGGGTACGGGACAGCTATGGCTACACCTTC.

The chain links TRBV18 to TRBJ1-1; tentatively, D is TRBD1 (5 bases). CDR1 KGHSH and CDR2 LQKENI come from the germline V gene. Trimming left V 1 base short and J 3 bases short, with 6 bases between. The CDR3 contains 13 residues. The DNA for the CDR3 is TGTGCCAGCTCACCACGGGGGGACACTGAAGCTTTCTTT. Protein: CASSPRGDTEAFF.

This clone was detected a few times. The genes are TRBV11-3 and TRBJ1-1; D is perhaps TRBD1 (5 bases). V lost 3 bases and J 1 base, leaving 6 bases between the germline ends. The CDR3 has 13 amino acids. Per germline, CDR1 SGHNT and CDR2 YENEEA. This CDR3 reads CASSFGGNTEAFF. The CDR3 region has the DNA TGTGCCAGCAGCTTCGGGGGGAACACTGAAGCTTTCTTT.

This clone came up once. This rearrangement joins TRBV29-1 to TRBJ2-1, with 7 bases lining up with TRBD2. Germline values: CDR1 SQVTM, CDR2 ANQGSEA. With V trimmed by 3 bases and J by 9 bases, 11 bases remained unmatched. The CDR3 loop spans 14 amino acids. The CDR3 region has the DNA TGCAGCGTTGAGGGTAGCGGGCTAGGTGTTGAGCAGTTCTTC. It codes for CSVEGSGLGVEQFF.

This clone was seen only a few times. CDR3 in DNA: TGCGCCAGCAGCTTGGATGGGGACACAACACCCCTCCACTTT. Its protein product is CASSLDGDTTPLHF. This chain links TRBV5-1 with TRBJ1-6; a weak D match, TRBD1 (6 bases). The CDR3 has 14 residues. V was pared by 0 bases and J by 11 bases, with 12 bases between. Germline V gene sequence: CDR1 SGHRS, CDR2 YFSETQ.

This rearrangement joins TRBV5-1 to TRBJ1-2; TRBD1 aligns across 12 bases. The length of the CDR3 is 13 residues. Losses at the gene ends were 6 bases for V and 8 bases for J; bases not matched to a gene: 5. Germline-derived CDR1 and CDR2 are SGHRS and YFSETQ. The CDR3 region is CASTGQGAGGYTF. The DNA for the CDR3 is TGCGCCAGCACGGGACAGGGGGCGGGAGGCTACACCTTC.

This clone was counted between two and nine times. The CDR3 loop is CASSHGQGNTEAFF. The CDR3 coding sequence is TGCGCCAGCAGCCACGGACAGGGCAACACTGAAGCTTTCTTT. The chain couples TRBV10-1 to TRBJ1-1; 8 nucleotides line up with TRBD1. This CDR3 spans 14 amino acids. V shed 6 bases, J shed 2 bases, and the junction held 5 bases outside the gene matches. The germline V gene encodes CDR1 WNHNN and CDR2 SYGVQD (reference sequence).

Here the CDR3 reads CASRQTGFGGYEQYF. The DNA of the CDR3 is TGTGCCAGCAGACAGACGGGGTTCGGCGGTTACGAGCAGTACTTC. The chain couples TRBV27 to TRBJ2-7; TRBD2 is a possible D gene (5 bases). Trimming took off 6 bases at V and 4 bases at J, with 19 bases between the two ends. This CDR3 comprises 15 residues. In germline, CDR1 is MNHEY, CDR2 SMNVEV (reference sequence).

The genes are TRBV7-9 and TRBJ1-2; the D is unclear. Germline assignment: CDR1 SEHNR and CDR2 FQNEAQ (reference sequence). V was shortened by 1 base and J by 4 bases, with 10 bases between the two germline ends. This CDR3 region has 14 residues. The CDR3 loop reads CASSLVLYGYGYTF. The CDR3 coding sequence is TGTGCCAGCAGCTTAGTCTTGTACGGCTATGGCTACACCTTC.

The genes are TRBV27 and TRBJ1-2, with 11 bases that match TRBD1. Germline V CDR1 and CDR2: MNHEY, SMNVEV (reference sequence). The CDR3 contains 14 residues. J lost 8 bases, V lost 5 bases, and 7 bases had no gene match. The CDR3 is CASSLGQGASGYTF. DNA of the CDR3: TGTGCCAGCAGTCTAGGACAGGGGGCGTCCGGCTACACCTTC.

The CDR3 DNA sequence: TGTGCCAGCAGCTCTTACGAGCAGTACTTC. Encoded protein: CASSSYEQYF. The chain combines TRBV5-8 with TRBJ2-7; no clear D gene. This CDR3 is built from 10 residues. Trimming removed 3 bases at V and 4 bases at J, with 2 bases between. Germline-derived CDR1 and CDR2 are SGHTS and YDEGEE.

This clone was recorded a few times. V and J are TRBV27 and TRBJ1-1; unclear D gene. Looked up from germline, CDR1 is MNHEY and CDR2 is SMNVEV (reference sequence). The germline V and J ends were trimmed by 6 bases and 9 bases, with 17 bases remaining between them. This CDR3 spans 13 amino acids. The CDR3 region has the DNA TGTGCCAGCAGGTTCCGCGGTGAACTAAAAGCTTTCTTT. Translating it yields CASRFRGELKAFF.

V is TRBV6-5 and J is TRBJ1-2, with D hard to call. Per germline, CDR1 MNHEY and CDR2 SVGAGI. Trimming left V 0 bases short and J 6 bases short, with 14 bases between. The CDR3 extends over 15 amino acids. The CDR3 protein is CASSYSSGAVNGYTF. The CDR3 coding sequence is TGTGCCAGCAGTTACTCCAGTGGTGCCGTTAATGGCTACACCTTC.

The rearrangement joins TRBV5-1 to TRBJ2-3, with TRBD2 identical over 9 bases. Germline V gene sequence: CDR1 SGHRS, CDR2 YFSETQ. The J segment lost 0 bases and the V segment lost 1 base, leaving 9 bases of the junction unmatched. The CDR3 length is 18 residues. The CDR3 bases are TGCGCCAGCAGCTTGTCTCTAGCGGGGATACTAAGCACAGATACGCAGTATTTT. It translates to CASSLSLAGILSTDTQYF.